This TCR beta chain derives from a study of OX40 agonist ivuxolimab in advanced cancers. Overall study: The study enrolled dose-escalation patients with hepatocellular carcinoma, melanoma, renal cell or head and neck cancer. Mean age 60 years, range roughly 20 to 85; approximately 80% male. General study results and limits: Patients with a partial response at 0.1-3.0 mg/kg had among the lowest clonal expansion.

Comments on this clone: No antigen is known for it.

TCRdb's copy holds only in-frame clones and misses some; the assay was immunoSEQ multiplex PCR. The profile covers 65,000 or so clones, with roughly 85% appearing a single time and approximately 0.8% taken by the ten largest. Looked up from germline, CDR1 is SQVTM and CDR2 is ANQGSEA. The V and J ends lost 4 bases and 6 bases respectively, with 10 bases between them. The CDR3 contains 12 residues. A history of autoimmune disease or systemic immunosuppression excluded patients. The material sequenced was CD4+ or CD8+ T cells sorted from blood, taken in a trial of the OX40 agonist ivuxolimab. This chain links TRBV29-1 with TRBJ1-5; D is uncertain. This receptor was taken from an adult with an advanced solid tumor such as melanoma, head and neck, liver or kidney cancer. The CDR3 protein is CSVGDVGQPQHF. The CDR3 coding sequence is TGCAGCGTTGGGGATGTAGGTCAGCCCCAGCATTTT.